These T cell receptor beta chains were read from a single sample in a study of T cell responses to AZD1222 COVID-19 vaccine. Generated by immunoSEQ multiplex PCR, the TCRdb table keeps only in-frame clones and is missing some. The data show 140,000 to 150,000 clones, 80% to 95% seen once. This specimen was peripheral blood, taken on day 0 of MenACWY control vaccination. The receptors originated from an adult in good health. Both conserved end residues are part of each CDR3. A D gene is named only where the DNA matches it firmly. Expanded clones get a size class; other rows say once, few or many, or leave the size out.

D	J	size	V	DNA	CDR3
.	TRBJ1-2	once	TRBV5-1	TGCGCCAGCAGCTTCCTTGGGACATTTAACTATGGCTACACCTTC	CASSFLGTFNYGYTF
.	TRBJ1-5	once	TRBV27	TGTGCCAGCAGTCCCGACACTTATAGCAATCAGCCCCAGCATTTT	CASSPDTYSNQPQHF
.	TRBJ1-6	.	TRBV9	TGTGCCAGCAGCGTAGCTGCAGAAAATTCACCCCTCCACTTT	CASSVAAENSPLHF
.	TRBJ1-6	.	TRBV3-1/TRBV3-2	TGTGCCAGCAGCCAAGTGGAATCTCATTCACCCCTCCACTTT	CASSQVESHSPLHF
TRBD2	TRBJ2-6	.	TRBV5-1	TGCGCCAGCAGCTTGGGACTAGCGGGAGCTACGGGGGCCAACGTCCTGACTTTC	CASSLGLAGATGANVLTF
.	TRBJ2-7	.	TRBV10-3	TGTGCCATCAGTGAGTCGATACAGGGCGACGAGCAGTACTTC	CAISESIQGDEQYF
.	TRBJ2-7	.	TRBV5-5	TGTGCCAGCAGTCACCGGGACGGCTACTACGAGCAGTACTTC	CASSHRDGYYEQYF
.	TRBJ2-6	.	TRBV4-2	TGTGCCAGCAGCCAAGTGGCCTCTGGGGCCAACGTCCTGACTTTC	CASSQVASGANVLTF
TRBD1	TRBJ1-1	.	TRBV6-5	TGTGCCAGCAGTTACGAGGGGGCGAACACTGAAGCTTTCTTT	CASSYEGANTEAFF
.	TRBJ1-1	.	TRBV30	TGTGCCTGGAGTAAAACAGGCCGCACTGAAGCTTTCTTT	CAWSKTGRTEAFF
TRBD2	TRBJ2-7	.	TRBV6-5	TGTGCCAGCAGTTACCGCGCGGGGACGCGGGAGGACGAGCAGTACTTC	CASSYRAGTREDEQYF
TRBD1	TRBJ2-5	.	TRBV10-1	TGCGCCAGCAGTGAGTCAGGGGGACAGGAGACCCAGTACTTC	CASSESGGQETQYF
.	TRBJ1-6	.	TRBV27	TGTGCCAGCAGTTTATCAGGGGCTTCACCCCTCCACTTT	CASSLSGASPLHF
.	TRBJ2-2	.	TRBV6-5	TGTGCCAGCAGCAAGACAGGAACCGGGGAGCTGTTTTTT	CASSKTGTGELFF
.	TRBJ1-2	.	TRBV9	TGTGCCAGCAGCCCCCGGGGGGGGGATAACTATGGCTACACCTTC	CASSPRGGDNYGYTF
.	TRBJ2-7	.	TRBV9	TGTGCCAGCAGCCTAGGGACACGCTCCTACGAGCAGTACTTC	CASSLGTRSYEQYF
.	TRBJ1-2	.	TRBV5-1	TGCGCCAGCAGCTTGGGACACGACCTCGCCTATGGCTACACCTTC	CASSLGHDLAYGYTF
TRBD2	TRBJ2-1	.	TRBV11-3	TGTGCCAGCAGCTTGACTAGCGGGAGATATGAGCAGTTCTTC	CASSLTSGRYEQFF
TRBD1	TRBJ2-1	once	TRBV5-1	TGCGCCAGCAGCTTTGGACAGGGCAATGAGCAGTTCTTC	CASSFGQGNEQFF
.	TRBJ1-1	medium-sized	TRBV6-4	TGTGCCAGCAGTGACACCCTGAACACTGAAGCTTTCTTT	CASSDTLNTEAFF
TRBD1	TRBJ2-7	.	TRBV5-1	TGCGCCAGCAGCTCTGGACAGGGACCTTACGAGCAGTACTTC	CASSSGQGPYEQYF
.	TRBJ1-4	.	TRBV3-1/TRBV3-2	TGTGCCAGCAGCCTACGGACGGAAACTAATGAAAAACTGTTTTTT	CASSLRTETNEKLFF
.	TRBJ1-2	.	TRBV7-2	TGTGCCAGCAGCTTAGTACAGATCGGGAACTATGGCTACACCTTC	CASSLVQIGNYGYTF
TRBD1	TRBJ1-5	.	TRBV19	TGTGCCAGTAGTATAGATGGAGGACAGGGCAATCAGCCCCAGCATTTT	CASSIDGGQGNQPQHF
.	TRBJ2-7	.	TRBV7-9	TGTGCCAGCAGCACGACACCTACCTACGAGCAGTACTTC	CASSTTPTYEQYF
TRBD1	TRBJ1-2	.	TRBV3-1/TRBV3-2	TGTGCCAGCAGCCAACAGGGGGCGATCGGTGGCTACACCTTC	CASSQQGAIGGYTF
.	TRBJ1-2	.	TRBV30	TGTGCCTGGAGTTTGGGTAATCCGTCTGGTGGCTACACCTTC	CAWSLGNPSGGYTF
.	TRBJ1-1	.	TRBV7-3	TGTGCCAGCACCTTGACCGGGGGGACTGAAGCTTTCTTT	CASTLTGGTEAFF
TRBD1	TRBJ1-4	.	TRBV9	TGTGCCAGCCAGGGGGTGGATGAAAAACTGTTTTTT	CASQGVDEKLFF
TRBD2	TRBJ2-1	.	TRBV7-2	TGTGCCAGCACCCGGACTAGCGGGAGGATAGATGAGCAGTTCTTC	CASTRTSGRIDEQFF
.	TRBJ1-2	.	TRBV5-4	TGTGCCAGCAGCTTGCGTGCAGCCGGCAACTATGGCTACACCTTC	CASSLRAAGNYGYTF
.	TRBJ1-2	.	TRBV6-5	TGTGCCAGCATCGTCACCCAGGGACCAAACTATGGCTACACCTTC	CASIVTQGPNYGYTF
.	TRBJ2-7	.	TRBV6-2/TRBV6-3	TGTGCCAGCAGCCTCCGGGGCGAGCAGTACTTC	CASSLRGEQYF
TRBD1	TRBJ1-2	.	TRBV27	TGTGCCAGCAGTTCAAACAGGGGATATAACTATGGCTACACCTTC	CASSSNRGYNYGYTF